This T cell receptor beta chain was sequenced in a study of OX40 agonist ivuxolimab in advanced cancers. Turning to the study itself: Patients undergoing dose escalation presented with hepatocellular carcinoma, melanoma, renal cell or head and neck cancer. The study's findings and limits: Circulating CD4+ and CD8+ T cells showed clonal expansion by week 6 at 0.1 to 3.0 mg/kg. Some of the lowest clonal expansion was seen in partial responders at 0.1-3.0 mg/kg.

With respect to this clone: As yet, its antigen is unknown.

Clones were sequenced by immunoSEQ multiplex PCR, and TCRdb holds only the in-frame ones, with some missing. This sample yields roughly 75,000 clones, of which roughly 84% are seen a single time; 6.2% belongs to the top ten. CDR1 KGHSH and CDR2 LQKENI come from the germline V gene. V lost 0 bases to trimming and J lost 2 bases, with 10 bases between them. The CDR3 contains 15 residues. The material sequenced was CD4+ or CD8+ T cells sorted from blood, taken in a trial of the OX40 agonist ivuxolimab. V and J are TRBV18 and TRBJ1-2; D is perhaps TRBD1 (5 bases). The receptor was isolated from an adult with an advanced solid tumor such as melanoma, head and neck, liver or kidney cancer. For the CDR3, the DNA is TGTGCCAGCTCACCACCCAGCGGGGGGAACTATGGCTACACCTTC. Translating gives CASSPPSGGNYGYTF.